This is a list of T cell receptor beta chains from one sample in a study. TCRdb fed the 5' RACE reads into MiXCR, producing one record per CDR3 protein. The sample consists of over 55,000 distinct CDR3 sequences, roughly 28% of them appearing once. The sequencing sample was made of tumor-infiltrating memory CD4+ T cells sorted from the breast tumor. These receptors originate from a female donor with breast cancer. CDR3s include the opening cysteine and the closing phenylalanine or tryptophan. D genes are given only for firm matches. Rows give clone size only sometimes, using once, few, many, or a class for an expanded clone.

D gene,clone size,J gene,V gene,CDR3 protein,CDR3 DNA
.,.,TRBJ2-5,TRBV29-1,CSVVSQGGQETQYF,TGCAGCGTTGTTAGTCAGGGGGGACAAGAGACCCAGTACTTC
TRBD1,few,TRBJ2-1,TRBV7-6,CASSLSGQTYNEQFF,TGTGCCAGCAGCTTATCGGGACAGACCTACAATGAGCAGTTCTTC
.,few,TRBJ1-5,TRBV5-1,CASSPTGDLNQPQHF,TGCGCCAGCAGCCCGACCGGGGATCTCAATCAGCCCCAGCATTTT
.,few,TRBJ1-6,TRBV4-3,CASSQDGSAGNSPLHF,TGCGCCAGCAGCCAAGATGGATCAGCTGGGAATTCACCCCTCCACTTT
TRBD1,.,TRBJ2-3,TRBV7-3,CASSSQGAPDTQYF,TGTGCCAGCAGCTCACAGGGGGCTCCAGATACGCAGTATTTT
.,few,TRBJ1-1,TRBV10-1,CASSDGGSENTEAFF,TGCGCCAGCAGTGATGGGGGCAGCGAAAACACTGAAGCTTTCTTT
.,.,TRBJ1-5,TRBV6-6,CASSYLGAQNNQPQHF,TGTGCCAGCAGTTACCTCGGGGCCCAAAATAATCAGCCCCAGCATTTT
.,few,TRBJ2-1,TRBV5-1,CASSLGQGVYNEQFF,TGCGCCAGCAGCTTGGGGCAGGGAGTCTACAATGAGCAGTTCTTC
.,few,TRBJ2-7,TRBV2,CASSESGYEQYF,TGTGCCAGCAGTGAATCGGGCTACGAGCAGTACTTC
TRBD1,.,TRBJ2-7,TRBV13,CASSRGQGKYF,TGTGCCAGCAGCCGGGGACAGGGAAAGTACTTC
TRBD1,.,TRBJ1-1,TRBV7-2,CASSLQGAIEAFF,TGTGCCAGCAGCCTACAGGGGGCGATTGAAGCTTTCTTT
.,few,TRBJ2-5,TRBV6-2/TRBV6-3,CASNPRGETQYF,TGTGCCAGCAATCCGAGGGGAGAGACCCAGTACTTC
TRBD1,.,TRBJ2-7,TRBV6-1,CASSEAQQGAIYEQYF,TGTGCCAGCAGTGAAGCGCAACAGGGGGCGATCTATGAGCAGTACTTC
TRBD2,.,TRBJ2-1,TRBV7-3,CASSLTREKSYNEQFF,TGTGCCAGCAGCTTAACGCGGGAGAAGTCCTACAATGAGCAGTTCTTC
.,few,TRBJ2-3,TRBV5-1,CASSSTGRTGTDTQYF,TGCGCCAGCAGCTCAACAGGACGGACGGGGACAGATACGCAGTATTTT
.,.,TRBJ1-4,TRBV7-2,CASSQTATNEKLFF,TGTGCCAGCAGCCAGACAGCCACTAATGAAAAACTGTTTTTT
.,.,TRBJ2-5,TRBV5-1,CASSLVGGGETQYF,TGCGCCAGCAGCTTGGTAGGAGGGGGAGAGACCCAGTACTTC
TRBD2,.,TRBJ2-2,TRBV7-9,CASSGLGRTGELFF,TGTGCCAGCAGTGGACTAGGAAGGACCGGGGAGCTGTTTTTT
.,many,TRBJ1-2,TRBV19,CASSDRAGGYTF,TGTGCCAGTAGCGATAGGGCCGGGGGCTACACCTTC
TRBD2,.,TRBJ2-3,TRBV5-1,CASSLKAGVGTDTQYF,TGCGCCAGCAGCTTGAAAGCGGGAGTAGGTACAGATACGCAGTATTTT